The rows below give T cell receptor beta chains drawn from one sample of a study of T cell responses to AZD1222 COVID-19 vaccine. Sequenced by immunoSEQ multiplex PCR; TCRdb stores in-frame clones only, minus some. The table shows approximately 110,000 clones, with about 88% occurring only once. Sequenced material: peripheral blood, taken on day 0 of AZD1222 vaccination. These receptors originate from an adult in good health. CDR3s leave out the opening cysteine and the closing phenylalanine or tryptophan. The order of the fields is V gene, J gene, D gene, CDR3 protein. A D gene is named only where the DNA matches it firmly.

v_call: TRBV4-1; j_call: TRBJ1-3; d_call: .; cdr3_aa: ASSQVALASGNTIY
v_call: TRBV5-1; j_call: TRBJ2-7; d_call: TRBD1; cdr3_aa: ASSMDRGSYEQY
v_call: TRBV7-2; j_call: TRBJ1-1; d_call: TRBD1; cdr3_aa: ASSEQGKNTEAF
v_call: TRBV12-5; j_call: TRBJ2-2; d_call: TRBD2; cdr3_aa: ASGSLADTGELF
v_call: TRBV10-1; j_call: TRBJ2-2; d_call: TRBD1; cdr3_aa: ASSDWDSTGELF
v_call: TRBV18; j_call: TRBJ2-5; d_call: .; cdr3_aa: ASSTTVRVETQY
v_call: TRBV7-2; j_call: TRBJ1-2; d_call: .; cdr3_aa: ASSAQWTGYGYT
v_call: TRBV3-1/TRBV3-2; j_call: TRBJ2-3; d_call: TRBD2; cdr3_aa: ASSQERLAGGDTQY
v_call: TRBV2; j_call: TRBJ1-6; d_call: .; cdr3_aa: ARKSGDSPLH
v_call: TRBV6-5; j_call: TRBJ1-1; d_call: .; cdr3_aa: ASSYARGAEAF
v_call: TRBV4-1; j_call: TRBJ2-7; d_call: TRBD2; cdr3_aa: ASSQVGGAGEQY
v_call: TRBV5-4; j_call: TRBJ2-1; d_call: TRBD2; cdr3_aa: ASRPGLAANNEQF
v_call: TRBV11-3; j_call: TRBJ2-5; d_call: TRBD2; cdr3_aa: ASSYGGRAEETQY
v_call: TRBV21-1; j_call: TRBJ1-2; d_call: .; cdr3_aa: ASSKVGVHYGYT
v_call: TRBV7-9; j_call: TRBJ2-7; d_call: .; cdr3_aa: ASSLSRRGYEQY
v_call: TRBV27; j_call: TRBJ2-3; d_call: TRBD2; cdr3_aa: ASSPLLLATGPDTQY